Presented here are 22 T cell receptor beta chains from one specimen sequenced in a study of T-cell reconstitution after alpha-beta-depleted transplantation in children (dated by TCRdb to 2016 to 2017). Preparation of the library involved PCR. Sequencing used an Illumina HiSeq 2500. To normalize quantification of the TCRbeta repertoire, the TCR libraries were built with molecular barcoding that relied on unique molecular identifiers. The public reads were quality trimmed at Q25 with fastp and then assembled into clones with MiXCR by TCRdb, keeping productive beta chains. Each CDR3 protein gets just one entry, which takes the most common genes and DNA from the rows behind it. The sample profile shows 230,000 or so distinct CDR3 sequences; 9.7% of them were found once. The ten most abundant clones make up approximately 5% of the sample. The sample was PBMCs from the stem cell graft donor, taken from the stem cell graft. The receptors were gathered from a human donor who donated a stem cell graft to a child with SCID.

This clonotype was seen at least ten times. Here the CDR3 DNA reads TGTGCCAGCAGCTTAACGGTAGAGAGCTCCTACAATGAGCAGTTCTTC. It specifies CASSLTVESSYNEQFF. The chain recombines TRBV7-3 with TRBJ2-1; the D is unclear. CDR1 and CDR2 from the germline V gene are SGHTA and FQGTGA. This CDR3 is built from 16 residues. Trimming removed 0 bases from V and 0 bases from J, with 9 bases in between.

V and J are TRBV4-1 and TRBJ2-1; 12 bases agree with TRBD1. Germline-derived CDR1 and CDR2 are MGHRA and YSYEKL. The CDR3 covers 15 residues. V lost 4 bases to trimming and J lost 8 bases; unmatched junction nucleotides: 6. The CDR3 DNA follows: TGCGCCAGCAGCCTAAGGGGGACAGGGGGCGATGAGCAGTTCTTC. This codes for CASSLRGTGGDEQFF.

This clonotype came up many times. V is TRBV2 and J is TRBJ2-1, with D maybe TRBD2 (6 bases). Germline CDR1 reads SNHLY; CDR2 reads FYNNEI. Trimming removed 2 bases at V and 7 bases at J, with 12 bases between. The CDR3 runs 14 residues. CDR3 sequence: CASSEFGRGNEQFF. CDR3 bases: TGTGCCAGCAGTGAATTCGGGAGAGGGAATGAGCAGTTCTTC.

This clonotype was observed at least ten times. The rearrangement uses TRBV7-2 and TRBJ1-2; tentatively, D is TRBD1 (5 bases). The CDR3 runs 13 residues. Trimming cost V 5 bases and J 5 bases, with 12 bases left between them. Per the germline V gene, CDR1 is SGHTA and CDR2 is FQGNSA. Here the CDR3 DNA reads TGTGCCAGCAGCGACCCCCCAGGGTATGGCTACACCTTC. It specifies CASSDPPGYGYTF.

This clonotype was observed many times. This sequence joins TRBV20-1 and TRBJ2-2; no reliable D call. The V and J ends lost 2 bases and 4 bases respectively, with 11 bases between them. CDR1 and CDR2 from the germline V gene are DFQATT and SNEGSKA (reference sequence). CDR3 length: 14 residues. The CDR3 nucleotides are TGCAGTGCTAGAAACGTTTTGGGCACCGGGGAGCTGTTTTTT. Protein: CSARNVLGTGELFF.

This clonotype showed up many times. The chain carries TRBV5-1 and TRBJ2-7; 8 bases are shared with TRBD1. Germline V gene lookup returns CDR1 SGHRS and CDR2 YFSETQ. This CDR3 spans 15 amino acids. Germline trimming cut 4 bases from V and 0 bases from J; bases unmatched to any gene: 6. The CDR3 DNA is TGCGCCAGCAGCACGGGACAGGCCTACTCCTACGAGCAGTACTTC. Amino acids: CASSTGQAYSYEQYF.

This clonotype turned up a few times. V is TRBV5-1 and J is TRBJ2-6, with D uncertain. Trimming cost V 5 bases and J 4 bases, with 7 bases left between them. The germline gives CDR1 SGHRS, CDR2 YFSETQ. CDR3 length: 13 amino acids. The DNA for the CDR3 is TGCGCCAGCAGTCCCCCAGGGGCCAACGTCCTGACTTTC. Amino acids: CASSPPGANVLTF.

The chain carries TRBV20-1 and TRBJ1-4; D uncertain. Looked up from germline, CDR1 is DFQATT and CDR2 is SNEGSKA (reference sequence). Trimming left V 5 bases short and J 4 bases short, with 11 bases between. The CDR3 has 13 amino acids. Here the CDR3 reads CSARREDNEKLFF. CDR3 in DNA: TGCAGTGCTCGCCGGGAAGATAATGAAAAACTGTTTTTT.

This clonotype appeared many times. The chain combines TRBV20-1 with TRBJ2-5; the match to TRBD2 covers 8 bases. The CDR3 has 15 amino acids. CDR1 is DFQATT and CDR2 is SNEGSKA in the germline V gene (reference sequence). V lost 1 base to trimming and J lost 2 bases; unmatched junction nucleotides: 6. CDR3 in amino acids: CSARVRTGGQETQYF. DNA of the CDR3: TGCAGTGCTAGAGTAAGGACGGGGGGGCAAGAGACCCAGTACTTC.

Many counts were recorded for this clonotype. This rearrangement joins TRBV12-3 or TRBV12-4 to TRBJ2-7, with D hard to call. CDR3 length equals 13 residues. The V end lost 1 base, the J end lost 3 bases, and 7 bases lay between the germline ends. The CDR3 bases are TGTGCCAGCAGTTTAGGCGGCCTCTACGAGCAGTACTTC. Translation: CASSLGGLYEQYF.

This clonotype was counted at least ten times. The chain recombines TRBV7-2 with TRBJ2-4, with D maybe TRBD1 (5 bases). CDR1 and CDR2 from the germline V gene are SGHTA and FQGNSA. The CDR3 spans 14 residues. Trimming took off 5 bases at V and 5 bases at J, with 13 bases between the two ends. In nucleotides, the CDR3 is TGTGCCAGCAGCCTGAGGACACTCGAAAACATTCAGTACTTC. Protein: CASSLRTLENIQYF.

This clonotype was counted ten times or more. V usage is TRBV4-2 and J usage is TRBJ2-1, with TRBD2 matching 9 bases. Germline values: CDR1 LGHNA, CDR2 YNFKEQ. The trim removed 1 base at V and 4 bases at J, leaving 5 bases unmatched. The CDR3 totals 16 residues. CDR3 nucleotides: TGTGCCAGCAGCCAAGTGGCGGGGGGGGGATACAATGAGCAGTTCTTC. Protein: CASSQVAGGGYNEQFF.

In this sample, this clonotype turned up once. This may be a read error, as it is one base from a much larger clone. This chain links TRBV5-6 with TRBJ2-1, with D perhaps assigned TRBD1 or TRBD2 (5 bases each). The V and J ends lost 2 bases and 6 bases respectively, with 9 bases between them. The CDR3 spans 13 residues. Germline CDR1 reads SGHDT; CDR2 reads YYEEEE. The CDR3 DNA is TGTGCCAGCAGCTTAGAGGGGCCCAATGAGCAGTTCTTC. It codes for CASSLEGPNEQFF.

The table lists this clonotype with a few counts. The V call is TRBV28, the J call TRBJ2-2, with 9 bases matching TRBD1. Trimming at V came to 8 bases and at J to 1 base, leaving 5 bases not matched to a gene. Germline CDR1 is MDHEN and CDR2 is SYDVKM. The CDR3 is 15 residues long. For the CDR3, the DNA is TGTGCCAGCGGCCCGGGACAGGGGAACACCGGGGAGCTGTTTTTT. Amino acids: CASGPGQGNTGELFF.

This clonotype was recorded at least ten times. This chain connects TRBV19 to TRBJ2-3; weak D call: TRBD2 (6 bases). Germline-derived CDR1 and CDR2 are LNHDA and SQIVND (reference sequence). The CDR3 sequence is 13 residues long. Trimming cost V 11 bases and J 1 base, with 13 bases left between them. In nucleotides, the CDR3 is TGTGCCGCCCGGGAGAGAGGCACAGATACGCAGTATTTT. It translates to CAARERGTDTQYF.

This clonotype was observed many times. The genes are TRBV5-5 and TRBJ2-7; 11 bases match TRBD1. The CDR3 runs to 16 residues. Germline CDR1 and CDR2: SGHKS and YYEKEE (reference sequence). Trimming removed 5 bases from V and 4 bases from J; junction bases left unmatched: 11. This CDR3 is CASSYSPGTGGYEQYF. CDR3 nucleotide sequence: TGTGCCAGCAGTTATAGCCCCGGGACAGGGGGTTACGAGCAGTACTTC.

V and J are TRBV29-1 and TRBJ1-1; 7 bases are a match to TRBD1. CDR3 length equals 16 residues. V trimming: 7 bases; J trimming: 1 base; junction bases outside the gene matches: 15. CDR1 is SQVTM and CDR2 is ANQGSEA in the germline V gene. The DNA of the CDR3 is TGCAGCGCCCTCGGGAGTGACAGGGCCGCGAACACTGAAGCTTTCTTT. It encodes CSALGSDRAANTEAFF.

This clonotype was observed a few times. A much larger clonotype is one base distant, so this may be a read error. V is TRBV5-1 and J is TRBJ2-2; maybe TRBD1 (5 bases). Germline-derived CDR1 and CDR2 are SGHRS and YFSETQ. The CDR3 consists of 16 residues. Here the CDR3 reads CTSSLLQATNTGELFF. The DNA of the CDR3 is TGCACCAGCAGCTTGTTACAGGCCACGAACACCGGGGAGCTGTTTTTT.

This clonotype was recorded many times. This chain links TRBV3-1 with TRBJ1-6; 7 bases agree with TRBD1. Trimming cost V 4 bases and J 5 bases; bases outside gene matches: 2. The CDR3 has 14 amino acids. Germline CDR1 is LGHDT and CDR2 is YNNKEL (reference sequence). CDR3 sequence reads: CASSLGQNNSPLHF. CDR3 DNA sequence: TGTGCCAGCAGCCTGGGACAGAATAATTCACCCCTCCACTTT.

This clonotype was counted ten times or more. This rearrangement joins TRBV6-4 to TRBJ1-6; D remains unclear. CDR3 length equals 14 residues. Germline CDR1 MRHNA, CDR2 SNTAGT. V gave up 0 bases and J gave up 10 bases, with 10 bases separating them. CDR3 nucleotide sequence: TGTGCCAGCAGTGACTCGACGGAAAACTCACCCCTCCACTTT. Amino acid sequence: CASSDSTENSPLHF.

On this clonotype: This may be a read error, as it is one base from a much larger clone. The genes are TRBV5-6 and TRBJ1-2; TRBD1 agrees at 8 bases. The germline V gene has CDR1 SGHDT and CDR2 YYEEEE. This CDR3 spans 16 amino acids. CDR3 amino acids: CASSSYTGGWLFGDTF. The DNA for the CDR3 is TGTGCCAGCAGCTCCTACACAGGGGGATGGCTCTTTGGCGACACCTTC.

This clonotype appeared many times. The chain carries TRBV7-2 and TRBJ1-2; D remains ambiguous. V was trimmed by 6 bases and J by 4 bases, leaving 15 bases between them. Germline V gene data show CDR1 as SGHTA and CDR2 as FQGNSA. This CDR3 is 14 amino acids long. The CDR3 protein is CASRLPGAGYGYTF. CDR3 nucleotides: TGTGCCAGCAGGCTCCCGGGCGCTGGCTATGGCTACACCTTC.